Sequencing of this T cell receptor beta chain was carried out in a study of response to subunit inactivated influenza vaccine (dated 2018 in TCRdb). Turning to the overall study: Deep quantitative profiling of the T cell receptor repertoire was used in the study to follow responses to a trivalent subunit inactivated influenza vaccine.

In the germline V gene, CDR1 corresponds to SGHRS and CDR2 to YFSETQ. The CDR3 holds 15 amino acids from the cysteine to the phenylalanine. Here the CDR3 DNA is all that survives: 45 bases in frame from base 1. Trimming accounts for 5 bases at V and 6 bases at J, while the number of junction bases matched to no gene is 6. A word on this clonotype: Which antigen it targets is not known. It has no much larger one-base neighbor in the sample; base qualities were not kept.

The library was built by means of RT-PCR. The run used an Illumina HiSeq 2500. TCRdb reworked the public reads: Q25 trimming with fastp, MiXCR clone assembly, productive beta chains retained. A single entry per CDR3 protein holds the most common genes and DNA from its merged rows. The table for this sample lists 650,000 to 850,000 distinct CDR3 sequences; roughly 14% of them were counted only once. 5.5% to 7% of the sample lies in the top ten. What the research found in general, with its limitations: The authors proposed that each seasonal influenza vaccination may bring in only a limited number of new T cells.

This TCR was recovered from a man aged 45-65 years who received an inactivated influenza vaccine. Donor details come from another sample of the same person, matched by shared clones. Sequenced material: PBMCs from blood, taken 14 to 15 days before vaccination. The receptor chain draws on TRBV5-1 and TRBJ2-2; TRBD1 matches 11 bases in the middle. The CDR3 loop reads CASSTPGQGAGELFF. Here is the DNA: TGCGCCAGCAGTACACCGGGACAGGGGGCCGGGGAGCTGTTTTTT.